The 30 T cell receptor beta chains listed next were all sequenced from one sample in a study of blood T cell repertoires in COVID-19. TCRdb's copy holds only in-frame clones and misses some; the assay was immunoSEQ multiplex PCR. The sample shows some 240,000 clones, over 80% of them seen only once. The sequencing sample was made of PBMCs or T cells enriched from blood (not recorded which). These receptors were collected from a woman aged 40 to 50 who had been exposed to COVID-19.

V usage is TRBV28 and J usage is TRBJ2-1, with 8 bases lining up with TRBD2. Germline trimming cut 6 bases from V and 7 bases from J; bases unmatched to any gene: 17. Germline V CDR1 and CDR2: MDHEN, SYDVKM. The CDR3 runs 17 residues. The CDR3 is CASRAWTSTIDRNEQFF. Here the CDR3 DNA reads TGTGCCAGCAGGGCTTGGACTAGCACTATCGATCGGAATGAGCAGTTCTTC.

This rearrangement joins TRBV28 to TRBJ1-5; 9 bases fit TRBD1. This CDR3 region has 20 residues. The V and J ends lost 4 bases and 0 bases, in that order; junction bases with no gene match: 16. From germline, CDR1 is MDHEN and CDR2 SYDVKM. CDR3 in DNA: TGTGCCAGCAGTTGGGAGGGACAGGGACTTTCGGGGAATAGCAATCAGCCCCAGCATTTT. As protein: CASSWEGQGLSGNSNQPQHF. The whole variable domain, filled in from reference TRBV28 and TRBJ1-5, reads DVKVTQSSRYLVKRTGEKVFLECVQDMDHENMFWYRQDPGLGLRLIYFSYDVKMKEKGDIPEGYSVSREKKERFSLILESASTNQTSMYLCASSWEGQGLSGNSNQPQHFGDGTRLSIL.

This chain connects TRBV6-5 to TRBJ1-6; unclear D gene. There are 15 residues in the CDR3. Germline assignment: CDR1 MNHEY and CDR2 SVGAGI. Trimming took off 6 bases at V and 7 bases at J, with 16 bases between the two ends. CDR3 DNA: TGTGCCAGCAGCCCCTGGGCGACCCTGAATTCACCCCTCCACTTT. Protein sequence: CASSPWATLNSPLHF.

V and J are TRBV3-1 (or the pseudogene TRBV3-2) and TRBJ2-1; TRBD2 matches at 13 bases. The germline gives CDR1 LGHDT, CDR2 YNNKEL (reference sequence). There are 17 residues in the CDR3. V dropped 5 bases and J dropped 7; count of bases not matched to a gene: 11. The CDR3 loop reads CASSALLAGGPMNEQFF. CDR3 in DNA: TGTGCCAGCAGCGCCTTACTAGCGGGGGGGCCTATGAATGAGCAGTTCTTC.

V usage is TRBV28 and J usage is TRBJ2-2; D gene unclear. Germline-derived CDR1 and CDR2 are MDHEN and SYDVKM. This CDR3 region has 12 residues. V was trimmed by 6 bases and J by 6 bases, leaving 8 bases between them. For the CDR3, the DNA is TGTGCCAGCAGGAGTCCTTCCGGGGAGCTGTTTTTT. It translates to CASRSPSGELFF.

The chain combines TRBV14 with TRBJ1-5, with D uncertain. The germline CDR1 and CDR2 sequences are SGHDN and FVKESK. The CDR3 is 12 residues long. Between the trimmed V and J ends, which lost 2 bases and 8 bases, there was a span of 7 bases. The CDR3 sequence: CASSQSYEPQHF. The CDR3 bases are TGTGCCAGCAGCCAATCTTATGAGCCCCAGCATTTT.

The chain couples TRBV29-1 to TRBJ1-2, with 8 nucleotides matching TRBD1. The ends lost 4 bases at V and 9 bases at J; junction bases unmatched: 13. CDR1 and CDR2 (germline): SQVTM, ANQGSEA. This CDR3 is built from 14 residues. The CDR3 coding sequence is TGCAGCGTTGCCCTTACCGGACAGGGTAAAAGCTACACCTTC. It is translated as CSVALTGQGKSYTF. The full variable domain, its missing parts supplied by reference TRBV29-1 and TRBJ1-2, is SAVISQKPSRDICQRGTSLTIQCQVDSQVTMMFWYRQQPGQSLTLIATANQGSEATYESGFVIDKFPISRPNLTFSTLTVSNMSPEDSSIYLCSVALTGQGKSYTFGSGTRLTVV.

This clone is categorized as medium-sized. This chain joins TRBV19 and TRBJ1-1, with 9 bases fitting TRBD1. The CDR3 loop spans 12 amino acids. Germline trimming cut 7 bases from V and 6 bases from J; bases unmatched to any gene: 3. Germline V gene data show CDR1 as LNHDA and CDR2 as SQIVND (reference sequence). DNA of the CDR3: TGTGCCAGTACTACAGGGGGCTCTGAAGCTTTCTTT. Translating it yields CASTTGGSEAFF.

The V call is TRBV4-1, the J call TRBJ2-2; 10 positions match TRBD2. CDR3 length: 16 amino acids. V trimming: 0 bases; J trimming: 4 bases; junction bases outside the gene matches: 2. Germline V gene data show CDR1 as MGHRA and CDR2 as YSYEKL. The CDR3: CASSQDRLAGTGELFF. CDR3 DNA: TGCGCCAGCAGCCAAGATAGACTAGCGGGCACCGGGGAGCTGTTTTTT.

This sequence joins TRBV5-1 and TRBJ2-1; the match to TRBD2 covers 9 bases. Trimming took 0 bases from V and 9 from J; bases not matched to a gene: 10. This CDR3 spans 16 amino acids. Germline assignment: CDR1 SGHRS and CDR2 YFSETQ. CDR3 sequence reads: CASSLELAGRAGEQFF. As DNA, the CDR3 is TGCGCCAGCAGCTTGGAACTAGCGGGCCGGGCGGGTGAGCAGTTCTTC. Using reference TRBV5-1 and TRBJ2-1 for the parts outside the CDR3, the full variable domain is KAGVTQTPRYLIKTRGQQVTLSCSPISGHRSVSWYQQTPGQGLQFLFEYFSETQRNKGNFPGRFSGRQFSNSRSEMNVSTLELGDSALYLCASSLELAGRAGEQFFGPGTRLTVL.

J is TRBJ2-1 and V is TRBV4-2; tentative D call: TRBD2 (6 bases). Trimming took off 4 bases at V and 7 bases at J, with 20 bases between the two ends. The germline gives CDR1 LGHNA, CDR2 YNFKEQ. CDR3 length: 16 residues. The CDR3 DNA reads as TGTGCCAGCAGCCCGTCCATGGGGCGGGGCGGGAATGAGCAGTTCTTC. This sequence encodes CASSPSMGRGGNEQFF.

The CDR3 DNA follows: TGTGCCACCAGTGATTTGCCACCCCCGGGAGGGCCCTGGGGGGGTAGCACAGATACGCAGTATTTT. Amino acids: CATSDLPPPGGPWGGSTDTQYF. This chain connects TRBV24-1 to TRBJ2-3, with 8 positions matching TRBD2. J lost 0 bases, V lost 0 bases, and 19 bases had no gene match. CDR3 length: 22 residues. The germline V gene has CDR1 KGHDR and CDR2 SFDVKD.

The CDR3 DNA reads TGTGCCAGCAGCATAAAAGGGGGTCGCGCTGAAGCTTTCTTT. Translated: CASSIKGGRAEAFF. V and J are TRBV7-9 and TRBJ1-1, with a tentative D call TRBD1 (6 bases). CDR1 and CDR2 (germline): SEHNR, FQNEAQ (reference sequence). The V and J ends lost 5 bases and 6 bases respectively, with 16 bases between them. The CDR3 consists of 14 residues.

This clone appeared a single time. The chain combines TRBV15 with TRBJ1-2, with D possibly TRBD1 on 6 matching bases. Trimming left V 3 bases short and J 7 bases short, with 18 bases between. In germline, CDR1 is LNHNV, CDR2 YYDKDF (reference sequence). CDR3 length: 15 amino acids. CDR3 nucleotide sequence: TGTGCCACCAGCAGTACCAGGGGCCAAACTAGTGGCTACACCTTC. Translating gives CATSSTRGQTSGYTF.

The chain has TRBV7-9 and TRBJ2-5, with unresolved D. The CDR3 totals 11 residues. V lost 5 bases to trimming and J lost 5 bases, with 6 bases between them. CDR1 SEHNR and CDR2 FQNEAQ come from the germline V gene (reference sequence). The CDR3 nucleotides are TGTGCCAGCAGCGTCCAGGAGACCCAGTACTTC. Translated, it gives CASSVQETQYF.

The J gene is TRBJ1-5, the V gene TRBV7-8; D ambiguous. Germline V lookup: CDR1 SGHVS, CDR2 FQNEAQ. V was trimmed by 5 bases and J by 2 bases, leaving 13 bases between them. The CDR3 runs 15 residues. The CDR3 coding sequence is TGTGCCAGCAGCACCGCTCCGGTTGGCAATCAGCCCCAGCATTTT. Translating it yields CASSTAPVGNQPQHF.

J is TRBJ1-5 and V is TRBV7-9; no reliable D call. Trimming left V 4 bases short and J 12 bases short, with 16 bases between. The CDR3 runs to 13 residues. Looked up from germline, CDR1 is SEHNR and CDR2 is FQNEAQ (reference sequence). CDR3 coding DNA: TGTGCCAGCAGCTCCTCCCTTGATGCGGGCCAGCATTTT. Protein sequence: CASSSSLDAGQHF.

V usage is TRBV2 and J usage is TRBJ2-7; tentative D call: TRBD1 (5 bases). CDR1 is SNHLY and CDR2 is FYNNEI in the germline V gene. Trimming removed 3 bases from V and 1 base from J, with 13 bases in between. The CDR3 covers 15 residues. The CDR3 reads CASSDRARVSYEQYF. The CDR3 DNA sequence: TGTGCCAGCAGTGACCGGGCCAGGGTTTCCTACGAGCAGTACTTC.

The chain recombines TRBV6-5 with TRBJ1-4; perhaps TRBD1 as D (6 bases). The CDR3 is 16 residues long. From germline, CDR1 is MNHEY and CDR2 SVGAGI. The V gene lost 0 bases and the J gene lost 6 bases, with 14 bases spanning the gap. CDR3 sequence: CASSYSGQLRDEKLFF. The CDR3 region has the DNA TGTGCCAGCAGTTACTCCGGACAGCTGAGGGATGAAAAACTGTTTTTT.

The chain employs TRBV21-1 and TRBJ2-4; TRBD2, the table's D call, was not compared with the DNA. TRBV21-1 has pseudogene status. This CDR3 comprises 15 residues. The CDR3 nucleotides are TGTGCCAGCAGCAGTGATAGCGTAGCCAAAAACATTCAGTACTTC. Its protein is CASSSDSVAKNIQYF.

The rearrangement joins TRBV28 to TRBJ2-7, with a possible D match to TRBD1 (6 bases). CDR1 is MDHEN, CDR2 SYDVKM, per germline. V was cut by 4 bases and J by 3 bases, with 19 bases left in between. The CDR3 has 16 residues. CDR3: CASSSPGDHYRYEQYF. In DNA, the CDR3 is TGTGCCAGCAGTTCCCCAGGGGACCATTACCGCTACGAGCAGTACTTC.

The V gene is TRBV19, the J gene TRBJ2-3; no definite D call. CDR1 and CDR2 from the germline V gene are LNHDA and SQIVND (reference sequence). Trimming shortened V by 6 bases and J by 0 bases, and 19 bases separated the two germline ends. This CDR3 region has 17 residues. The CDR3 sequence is CASSDTRKTLSTDTQYF. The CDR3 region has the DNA TGTGCCAGTAGCGACACGCGAAAGACACTTAGCACAGATACGCAGTATTTT.

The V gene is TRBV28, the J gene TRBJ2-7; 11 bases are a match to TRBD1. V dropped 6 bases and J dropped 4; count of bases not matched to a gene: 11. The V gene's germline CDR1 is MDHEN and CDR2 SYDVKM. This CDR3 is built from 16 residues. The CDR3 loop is CASRGTGGFLKYEQYF. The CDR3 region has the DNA TGTGCCAGCAGGGGGACAGGGGGTTTTCTTAAGTACGAGCAGTACTTC.

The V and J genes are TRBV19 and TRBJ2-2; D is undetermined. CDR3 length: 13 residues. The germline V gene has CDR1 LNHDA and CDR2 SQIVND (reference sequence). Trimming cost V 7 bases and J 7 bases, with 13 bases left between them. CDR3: CASTRSPVGELFF. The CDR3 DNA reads TGTGCCAGTACTAGGTCCCCGGTCGGGGAGCTGTTTTTT.

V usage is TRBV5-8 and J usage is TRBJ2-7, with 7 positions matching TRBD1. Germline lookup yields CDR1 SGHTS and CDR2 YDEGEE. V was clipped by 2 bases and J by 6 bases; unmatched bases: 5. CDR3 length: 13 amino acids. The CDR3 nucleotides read TGTGCCAGCAGCTTTGACAGGGCTCGCGAGCAGTACGTC. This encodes CASSFDRAREQYV.

The CDR3 nucleotides read TGTGCCAGCAGCTCTAGACAGGGGTCGAACACTGAAGCTTTCTTT. Its translation is CASSSRQGSNTEAFF. V is TRBV9 and J is TRBJ1-1; 8 nucleotides line up with TRBD1. The CDR3 contains 15 residues. V dropped 4 bases and J dropped 1; count of bases not matched to a gene: 6. Per germline, CDR1 SGDLS and CDR2 YYNGEE.

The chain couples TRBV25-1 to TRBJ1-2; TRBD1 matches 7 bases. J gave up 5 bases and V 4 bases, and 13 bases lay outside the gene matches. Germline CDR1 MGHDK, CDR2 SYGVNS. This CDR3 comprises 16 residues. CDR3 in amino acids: CASSGKTGVHLYGYTF. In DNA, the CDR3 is TGTGCCAGCAGTGGGAAAACAGGGGTCCACCTATATGGCTACACCTTC.

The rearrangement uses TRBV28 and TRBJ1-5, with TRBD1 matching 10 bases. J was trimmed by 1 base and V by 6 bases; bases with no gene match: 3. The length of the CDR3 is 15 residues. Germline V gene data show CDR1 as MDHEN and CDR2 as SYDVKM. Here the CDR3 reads CASRGQGGSNQPQHF. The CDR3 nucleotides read TGTGCCAGCAGAGGACAGGGGGGGAGCAATCAGCCCCAGCATTTT. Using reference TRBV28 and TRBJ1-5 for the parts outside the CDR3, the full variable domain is DVKVTQSSRYLVKRTGEKVFLECVQDMDHENMFWYRQDPGLGLRLIYFSYDVKMKEKGDIPEGYSVSREKKERFSLILESASTNQTSMYLCASRGQGGSNQPQHFGDGTRLSIL.

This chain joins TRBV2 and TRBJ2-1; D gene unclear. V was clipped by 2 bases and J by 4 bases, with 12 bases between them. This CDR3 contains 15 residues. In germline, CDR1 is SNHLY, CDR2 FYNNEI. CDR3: CASSESTSGYNEQFF. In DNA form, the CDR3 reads TGTGCCAGCAGTGAAAGTACGAGTGGTTACAATGAGCAGTTCTTC.

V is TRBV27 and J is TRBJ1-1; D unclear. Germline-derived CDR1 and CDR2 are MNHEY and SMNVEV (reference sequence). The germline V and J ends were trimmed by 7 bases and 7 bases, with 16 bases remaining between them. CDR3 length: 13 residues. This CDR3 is CASTPPSGREAFF. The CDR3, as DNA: TGTGCCAGCACCCCTCCAAGCGGACGTGAAGCTTTCTTT.